This entry lists 32 T cell receptor beta chains sequenced from one sample in a study of T cell responses to AZD1222 COVID-19 vaccine (dated by TCRdb to the early 2020s). Libraries came from the immunoSEQ multiplex PCR assay. What TCRdb holds here is the immuneACCESS table cut down to in-frame rearrangements. Part of the clones is not present; checked against another copy, under half of the missing clones reflect an unresolved V gene, and the others are unexplained. The sample table records some 28,000 clones; 78% of these occur just once. The ten largest clonotypes hold about 5.3% of the sample. The time point label, as the study defines it: baseline before first vaccination. This specimen was peripheral blood, taken on day 0 of AZD1222 vaccination. The receptors were gathered from an adult in good health.

The chain carries TRBV2 and TRBJ2-1; the match to TRBD1 covers 8 bases. CDR1 SNHLY and CDR2 FYNNEI come from the germline V gene. The length of the CDR3 is 15 residues. V lost 2 bases, J lost 4 bases, and 4 bases stayed unmatched. The CDR3 protein is CASSEIRDRYNEQFF. The CDR3 DNA is TGTGCCAGCAGTGAAATTCGGGACAGGTACAATGAGCAGTTCTTC. Complete variable domain (other parts from reference TRBV2 and TRBJ2-1): EPEVTQTPSHQVTQMGQEVILRCVPISNHLYFYWYRQILGQKVEFLVSFYNNEISEKSEIFDDQFSVERPDGSNFTLKIRSTKLEDSAMYFCASSEIRDRYNEQFFGPGTRLTVL.

The chain has TRBV28 and TRBJ1-2; no reliable D call. Germline V gene lookup returns CDR1 MDHEN and CDR2 SYDVKM. Trimming cost V 8 bases and J 0 bases, with 13 bases left between them. The CDR3 spans 14 residues. CDR3 sequence reads: CASRRTGANYGYTF. The CDR3 DNA follows: TGTGCCAGCCGTCGGACGGGCGCTAACTATGGCTACACCTTC.

This clone was seen a few times. The V and J genes are TRBV5-1 and TRBJ1-5; TRBD1 agrees at 8 bases. The germline CDR1 and CDR2 sequences are SGHRS and YFSETQ. The trim removed 2 bases at V and 0 bases at J, leaving 7 bases unmatched. The CDR3 covers 17 residues. The CDR3 loop reads CASSFRTGLNSNQPQHF. The CDR3 bases are TGCGCCAGCAGCTTTAGGACAGGGCTTAATAGCAATCAGCCCCAGCATTTT.

V usage is TRBV2 and J usage is TRBJ1-5; D is undetermined. V lost 5 bases, J lost 3 bases, and 11 bases lay in between. Per the germline V gene, CDR1 is SNHLY and CDR2 is FYNNEI. The CDR3 has 14 residues. The CDR3, as DNA: TGTGCCAGCAGTCTCGGGAGCCCCAATCAGCCCCAGCATTTT. This codes for CASSLGSPNQPQHF.

This clone was seen a handful of times. This sequence joins TRBV11-2 and TRBJ2-1; the match to TRBD2 covers 9 bases. The CDR3 length is 17 residues. From germline, CDR1 is SGHAT and CDR2 FQNNGV. Trimming removed 4 bases from V and 5 bases from J; junction bases left unmatched: 12. The CDR3 DNA follows: TGTGCCAGCAGCTCCTCCTTTAGCGGGGGCTTCGACAATGAGCAGTTCTTC. Translating gives CASSSSFSGGFDNEQFF.

The chain joins TRBV5-1 to TRBJ1-1; D is unclear. Looked up from germline, CDR1 is SGHRS and CDR2 is YFSETQ. Trimming removed 6 bases from V and 2 bases from J, with 20 bases in between. CDR3 length equals 16 residues. For the CDR3, the DNA is TGCGCCAGCACCCTTTCACCTACTGGGCCTAACACTGAAGCTTTCTTT. Protein product: CASTLSPTGPNTEAFF.

V is TRBV29-1 and J is TRBJ1-1; D may be TRBD1 (6 bases). Germline CDR1 is SQVTM and CDR2 is ANQGSEA. Trimming took off 1 base at V and 0 bases at J, with 15 bases between the two ends. CDR3 length equals 16 residues. The CDR3 sequence is CSVEGRKGVVNTEAFF. The DNA of the CDR3 is TGCAGCGTTGAAGGGAGAAAGGGGGTCGTGAACACTGAAGCTTTCTTT.

The chain uses TRBV7-8 and TRBJ1-1; D unresolved. The CDR3 is made up of 14 amino acids. Trimming removed 5 bases at V and 1 base at J, with 11 bases between. Germline-derived CDR1 and CDR2 are SGHVS and FQNEAQ. As DNA, the CDR3 is TGTGCCAGCAGCGTGTGGGCGCGGAACACTGAAGCTTTCTTT. Translating it yields CASSVWARNTEAFF.

V is TRBV5-6 and J is TRBJ2-1, with a weak D call TRBD2 (6 bases). Trimming removed 4 bases at V and 2 bases at J, with 13 bases between. This CDR3 has 15 residues. The V gene's germline CDR1 is SGHDT and CDR2 YYEEEE. The CDR3 coding sequence is TGTGCCAGCAGCAAGGACGGGAGTCCCTACAATGAGCAGTTCTTC. It encodes CASSKDGSPYNEQFF.

The gene calls are TRBV10-1 and TRBJ2-7, with D possibly being TRBD2 (6 bases). The CDR3 is 13 amino acids. V was shortened by 8 bases and J by 0 bases, with 11 bases between the two germline ends. Germline CDR1 is WNHNN and CDR2 is SYGVQD (reference sequence). CDR3 bases: TGCGCCAGCTCATCTAGCGACTCCTACGAGCAGTACTTC. This gives the protein CASSSSDSYEQYF.

The chain links TRBV5-1 to TRBJ1-2; D gene ambiguous. Germline V gene lookup returns CDR1 SGHRS and CDR2 YFSETQ. This CDR3 has 15 amino acids. Trimming stripped 4 bases from V and 1 base from J, with 14 bases between. CDR3 amino acids: CASSLPGGLNYGYTF. The CDR3 bases are TGCGCCAGCAGCCTCCCGGGAGGTCTTAACTATGGCTACACCTTC.

The rearrangement joins TRBV27 to TRBJ2-2, with D perhaps TRBD2 (5 bases). CDR1 is MNHEY, CDR2 SMNVEV, per germline (reference sequence). V gave up 6 bases and J gave up 1 base, with 15 bases separating them. The CDR3 is 16 amino acids. The CDR3 loop is CASRPGSMVNTGELFF. CDR3 nucleotide sequence: TGTGCCAGCAGGCCGGGATCCATGGTGAACACCGGGGAGCTGTTTTTT.

Written as DNA, the CDR3 is TGTGCCAGTAGTATCCCTTTCGGGGGGTTCGGCCAGCCCCAGCATTTT. It encodes CASSIPFGGFGQPQHF. The chain couples TRBV19 to TRBJ1-5, with TRBD1 as a possible D gene (5 bases). The CDR3 extends over 16 amino acids. Between the trimmed V and J ends, which lost 3 bases and 7 bases, there was a span of 19 bases. Germline values: CDR1 LNHDA, CDR2 SQIVND (reference sequence).

V and J are TRBV7-2 and TRBJ1-6; a weak D match, TRBD1 (6 bases). Per germline, CDR1 SGHTA and CDR2 FQGNSA. V was clipped by 8 bases and J by 6 bases, with 14 bases between them. CDR3 length: 14 amino acids. CDR3 region: CASCHGTLNSPLHF. DNA for the CDR3: TGTGCCAGCTGCCACGGGACACTTAATTCACCCCTCCACTTT. Looking up the rest from reference TRBV7-2 and TRBJ1-6 gives the full variable domain: GAGVSQSPSNKVTEKGKDVELRCDPISGHTALYWYRQSLGQGLEFLIYFQGNSAPDKSGLPSDRFSAERTGGSVSTLTIQRTQQEDSAVYLCASCHGTLNSPLHFGNGTRLTVT.

This chain connects TRBV3-1 (or the pseudogene TRBV3-2) to TRBJ2-3; 10 bases align to TRBD2. This CDR3 is built from 17 residues. From germline, CDR1 is LGHDT and CDR2 YNNKEL (reference sequence). V trimming: 4 bases; J trimming: 5 bases; junction bases outside the gene matches: 12. The CDR3: CASSPTSSGSRGDTQYF. CDR3 nucleotides: TGTGCCAGCAGCCCGACTTCTAGCGGGAGTAGGGGAGATACGCAGTATTTT.

The chain recombines TRBV29-1 with TRBJ1-1, with TRBD1 identical over 9 bases. Germline assignment: CDR1 SQVTM and CDR2 ANQGSEA. There are 14 residues in the CDR3. The V gene end was trimmed by 7 bases and the J gene end by 4 bases; junction bases not matched to a gene: 10. The CDR3 reads CSAGTGTPGTEAFF. CDR3 sequence (DNA): TGCAGCGCCGGGACAGGGACTCCGGGCACTGAAGCTTTCTTT.

The chain recombines TRBV7-3 with TRBJ2-7, with D possibly called TRBD1 or TRBD2 (6 bases each). The CDR3 has 16 residues. CDR1 and CDR2 (germline): SGHTA, FQGTGA. V was cut by 10 bases and J by 4 bases, with 26 bases left in between. Written as DNA, the CDR3 is TGTGCCACCGTTAGGCCCGGGGGCAGGGTACAATACGAGCAGTACGTC. Residues: CATVRPGGRVQYEQYV.

This chain connects TRBV7-2 to TRBJ2-3; 8 positions match TRBD2. The V segment lost 3 bases and the J segment 5 bases; nucleotides outside the gene matches: 1. This CDR3 is 13 amino acids long. Germline V gene data show CDR1 as SGHTA and CDR2 as FQGNSA. The CDR3 is CASSFRGGDTQYF. CDR3 bases: TGTGCCAGCAGCTTTCGGGGGGGAGATACGCAGTATTTT.

The chain uses TRBV7-2 and TRBJ1-2; D remains ambiguous. Per germline, CDR1 SGHTA and CDR2 FQGNSA. V was trimmed by 2 bases and J by 2 bases, leaving 3 bases between them. The CDR3 sequence is 12 residues long. The CDR3 sequence is CASSLNNYGYTF. The CDR3 coding sequence is TGTGCCAGCAGCTTAAACAACTATGGCTACACCTTC. Together with reference TRBV7-2 and TRBJ1-2, the CDR3 gives the full variable domain: GAGVSQSPSNKVTEKGKDVELRCDPISGHTALYWYRQSLGQGLEFLIYFQGNSAPDKSGLPSDRFSAERTGGSVSTLTIQRTQQEDSAVYLCASSLNNYGYTFGSGTRLTVV.

The sample holds a few counts of this clone. This sequence joins TRBV29-1 and TRBJ2-2, with 7 positions matching TRBD1. Per the germline V gene, CDR1 is SQVTM and CDR2 is ANQGSEA. The V gene end was trimmed by 7 bases and the J gene end by 4 bases; junction bases not matched to a gene: 12. The CDR3 is 15 residues long. CDR3 loop: CSARPGTVPTGELFF. The DNA of the CDR3 is TGCAGCGCCCGACCCGGGACAGTTCCCACCGGGGAGCTGTTTTTT.

The chain uses TRBV6-5 and TRBJ2-4; 9 nucleotides align to TRBD2. Per the germline V gene, CDR1 is MNHEY and CDR2 is SVGAGI. The J segment lost 7 bases and the V segment lost 6 bases, leaving 7 bases of the junction unmatched. The CDR3 spans 14 residues. The DNA of the CDR3 is TGTGCCAGCAGAGCGGGGGGAGTTGGTAACATTCAGTACTTC. Protein sequence: CASRAGGVGNIQYF.

The chain links TRBV28 to TRBJ2-3; 14 nucleotides match TRBD2. There are 15 residues in the CDR3. With 5 bases clipped from V and 6 bases from J, the junction kept 4 bases outside the gene matches. Germline V gene data show CDR1 as MDHEN and CDR2 as SYDVKM. Here the CDR3 reads CASSPTSGGGDTQYF. Written as DNA, the CDR3 is TGTGCCAGCAGTCCGACTAGCGGGGGGGGCGATACGCAGTATTTT.

V gene TRBV30 combines with J gene TRBJ1-2, with no clear D. Per the germline V gene, CDR1 is GTSNPN and CDR2 is SVGIG (reference sequence). The germline V and J ends were trimmed by 3 bases and 7 bases, with 15 bases remaining between them. The CDR3 has 13 residues. The CDR3: CAWSVGSHRGYTF. Here the CDR3 DNA reads TGTGCCTGGAGCGTAGGATCCCACCGTGGCTACACCTTC.

The J gene is TRBJ2-2, the V gene TRBV5-1; TRBD1 is a possible D gene (6 bases). The CDR3 consists of 14 residues. V lost 4 bases and J 1 base, leaving 8 bases between the germline ends. The germline V gene has CDR1 SGHRS and CDR2 YFSETQ. CDR3 in amino acids: CASSLGQNTGELFF. The CDR3 DNA sequence: TGCGCCAGCAGCCTGGGACAGAACACCGGGGAGCTGTTTTTT.

The J gene is TRBJ1-2, the V gene TRBV3-1 (or the pseudogene TRBV3-2); D is undetermined. The germline gives CDR1 LGHDT, CDR2 YNNKEL (reference sequence). This CDR3 has 16 amino acids. Trimming pared 4 bases from V and 1 base from J, leaving 16 bases between. CDR3 DNA sequence: TGTGCCAGCAGCCCTTCTGGCAGCGTTTTTAACTATGGCTACACCTTC. It translates to CASSPSGSVFNYGYTF.

The chain carries TRBV10-2 and TRBJ1-2; weak D call: TRBD1 (5 bases). With 0 bases removed from V and 3 bases from J, the gap between germline ends came to 23 bases. From germline, CDR1 is WSHSY and CDR2 SAAADI. The CDR3 loop spans 19 amino acids. CDR3 amino acids: CASSESFTSGRLGDYGYTF. Written as DNA, the CDR3 is TGCGCCAGCAGTGAGTCGTTCACTTCGGGACGTTTGGGGGACTATGGCTACACCTTC.

The V and J genes are TRBV7-2 and TRBJ1-4; TRBD1 matches 7 bases. The CDR3 sequence is 17 residues long. Germline V lookup: CDR1 SGHTA, CDR2 FQGNSA. Unmatched junction bases numbered 13, after V lost 5 bases and J lost 4 bases. The CDR3 DNA reads TGTGCCAGCAGCCCAGGGGGAGTGGGACGGATTAATGAAAAACTGTTTTTT. Protein sequence: CASSPGGVGRINEKLFF.

The chain has TRBV5-1 and TRBJ1-2, with D possibly TRBD1 on 6 matching bases. V was pared by 3 bases and J by 3 bases, with 9 bases between. Germline loops: CDR1 SGHRS, CDR2 YFSETQ. The CDR3 runs 13 residues. CDR3 coding DNA: TGCGCCAGCAGCTGGACAGTGGACTATGGCTACACCTTC. As protein: CASSWTVDYGYTF.

The CDR3 region has the DNA TGTGCCAGCAGGGGGACTGGTTCGGGGGAGCAGTTCTTC. Protein sequence: CASRGTGSGEQFF. V and J are TRBV6-5 and TRBJ2-1; D might be TRBD2 (6 bases). Trimming took 6 bases from V and 10 from J, leaving 16 bases between them. The CDR3 has 13 amino acids. The germline gives CDR1 MNHEY, CDR2 SVGAGI.

The chain has TRBV7-2 and TRBJ2-1; D gene ambiguous. Germline-derived CDR1 and CDR2 are SGHTA and FQGNSA. The CDR3 contains 14 residues. V lost 5 bases to trimming and J lost 6 bases, with 14 bases between them. The CDR3 reads CASSRIRTANEQFF. CDR3 sequence (DNA): TGTGCCAGCAGCCGGATACGGACCGCCAATGAGCAGTTCTTC.

The V call is TRBV6-5, the J call TRBJ2-1; the match to TRBD1 covers 7 bases. With V trimmed by 8 bases and J by 3 bases, 4 bases remained unmatched. Germline V lookup: CDR1 MNHEY, CDR2 SVGAGI. This CDR3 is 13 amino acids long. The CDR3 reads CASYGDSYNEQFF. The CDR3 DNA follows: TGTGCCAGCTACGGGGACAGCTACAATGAGCAGTTCTTC.

The V gene is TRBV7-9, the J gene TRBJ2-7; D perhaps matches TRBD2 (5 bases). Germline CDR1 reads SEHNR; CDR2 reads FQNEAQ (reference sequence). V was trimmed by 6 bases and J by 6 bases, leaving 12 bases between them. The CDR3 covers 12 residues. This CDR3 reads CASRGRFGEQYV. Written as DNA, the CDR3 is TGTGCCAGCAGGGGGAGATTTGGCGAGCAGTACGTC.